The clone carrying this T cell receptor (beta chain) appeared many times. The investigators amplified TCR beta CDR3 regions from RNA transcripts. Primed by the HTBI set, a first-round RT-PCR was run on the TCR CDR3. TCRdb fed the multiplex PCR reads into MiXCR, producing one record per CDR3 protein. The sample records approximately 870,000 distinct CDR3 sequences, roughly 37% being singletons. These data originate in a study of T cells in Graves' hyperthyroidism and ophthalmopathy. Material: blood. This sequence originates from a man aged 18-30 years with Graves' hyperthyroidism.

CDR3 protein: CASSWGRRQPQHF. In DNA form, the CDR3 reads TGTGCCAGCAGCTGGGGTAGGAGACAGCCCCAGCATTTT. This sequence joins TRBV12-3 or TRBV12-4 and TRBJ1-5; no reliable D call. V lost 6 bases and J 7 bases, leaving 13 bases between the germline ends. This CDR3 is built from 13 residues.